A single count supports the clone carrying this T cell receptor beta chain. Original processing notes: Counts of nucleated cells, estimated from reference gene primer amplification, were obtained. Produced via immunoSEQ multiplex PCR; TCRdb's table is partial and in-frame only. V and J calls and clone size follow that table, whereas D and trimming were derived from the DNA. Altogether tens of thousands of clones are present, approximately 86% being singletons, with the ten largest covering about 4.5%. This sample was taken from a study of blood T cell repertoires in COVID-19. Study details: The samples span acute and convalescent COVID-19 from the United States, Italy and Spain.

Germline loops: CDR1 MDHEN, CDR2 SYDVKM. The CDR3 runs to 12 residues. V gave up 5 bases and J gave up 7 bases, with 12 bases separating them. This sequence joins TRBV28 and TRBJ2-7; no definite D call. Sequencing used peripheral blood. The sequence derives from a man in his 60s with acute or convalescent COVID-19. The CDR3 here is CASSPRLSEQYF. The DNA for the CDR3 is TGTGCCAGCAGTCCCCGGTTGTCTGAGCAGTACTTC.